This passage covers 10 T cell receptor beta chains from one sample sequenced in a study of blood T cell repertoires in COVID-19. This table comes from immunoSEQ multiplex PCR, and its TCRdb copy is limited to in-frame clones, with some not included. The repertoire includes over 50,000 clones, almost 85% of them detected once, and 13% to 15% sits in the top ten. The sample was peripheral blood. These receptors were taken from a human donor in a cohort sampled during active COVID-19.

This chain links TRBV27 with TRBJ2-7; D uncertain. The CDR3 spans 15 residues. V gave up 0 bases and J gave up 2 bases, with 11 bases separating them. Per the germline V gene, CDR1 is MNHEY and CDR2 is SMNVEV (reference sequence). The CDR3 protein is CASSLSRLSTYEQYF. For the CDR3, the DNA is TGTGCCAGCAGTTTATCGAGGCTCAGCACCTACGAGCAGTACTTC.

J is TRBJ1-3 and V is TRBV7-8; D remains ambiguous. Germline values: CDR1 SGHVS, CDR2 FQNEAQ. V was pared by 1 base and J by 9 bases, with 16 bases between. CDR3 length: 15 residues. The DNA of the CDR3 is TGTGCCAGCAGCTTAGTAGATATACCCTTTTCCACCATATATTTT. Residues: CASSLVDIPFSTIYF.

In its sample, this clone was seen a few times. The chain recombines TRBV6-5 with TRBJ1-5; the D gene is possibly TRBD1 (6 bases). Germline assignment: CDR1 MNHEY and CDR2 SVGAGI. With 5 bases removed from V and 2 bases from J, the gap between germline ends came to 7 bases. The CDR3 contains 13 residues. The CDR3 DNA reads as TGTGCCAGCAGTCCAGGGGGCAATCAGCCCCAGCATTTT. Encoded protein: CASSPGGNQPQHF.

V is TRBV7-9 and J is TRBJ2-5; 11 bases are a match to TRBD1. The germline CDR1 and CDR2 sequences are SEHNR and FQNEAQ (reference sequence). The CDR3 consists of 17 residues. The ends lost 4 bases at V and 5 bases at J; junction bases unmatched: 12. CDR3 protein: CASSSSDRGPTSETQYF. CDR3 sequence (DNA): TGTGCCAGCAGCTCCTCGGACAGGGGGCCGACGAGTGAGACCCAGTACTTC. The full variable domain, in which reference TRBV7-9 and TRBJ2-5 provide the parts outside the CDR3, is DTGVSQNPRHKITKRGQNVTFRCDPISEHNRLYWYRQTLGQGPEFLTYFQNEAQLEKSRLLSDRFSAERPKGSFSTLEIQRTEQGDSAMYLCASSSSDRGPTSETQYFGPGTRLLVL.

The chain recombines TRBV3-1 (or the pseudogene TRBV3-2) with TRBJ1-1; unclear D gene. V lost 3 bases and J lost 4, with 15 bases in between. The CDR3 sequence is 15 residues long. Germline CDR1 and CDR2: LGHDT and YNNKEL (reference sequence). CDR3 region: CASSHRRRGSTEAFF. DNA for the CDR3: TGTGCCAGCAGCCACCGGCGCCGAGGGTCCACTGAAGCTTTCTTT.

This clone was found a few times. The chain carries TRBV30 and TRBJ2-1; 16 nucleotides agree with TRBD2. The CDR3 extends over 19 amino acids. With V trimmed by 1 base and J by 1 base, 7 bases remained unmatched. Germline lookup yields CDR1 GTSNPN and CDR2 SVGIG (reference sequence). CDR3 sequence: CAWSDPGLAGGRSYNEQFF. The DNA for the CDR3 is TGTGCCTGGAGTGATCCGGGACTAGCGGGGGGGAGGTCCTACAATGAGCAGTTCTTC.

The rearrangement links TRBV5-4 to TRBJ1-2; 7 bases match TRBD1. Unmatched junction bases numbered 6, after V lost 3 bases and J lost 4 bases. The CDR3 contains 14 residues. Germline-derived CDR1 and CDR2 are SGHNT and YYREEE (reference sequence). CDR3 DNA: TGTGCCAGCAGCTCCTGGGACAGAACCTATGGCTACACCTTC. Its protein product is CASSSWDRTYGYTF.

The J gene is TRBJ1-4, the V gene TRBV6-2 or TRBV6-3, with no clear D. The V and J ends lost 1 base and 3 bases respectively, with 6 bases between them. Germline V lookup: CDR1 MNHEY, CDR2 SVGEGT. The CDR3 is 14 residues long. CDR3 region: CASSYLASNEKLFF. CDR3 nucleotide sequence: TGTGCCAGCAGTTACTTGGCTTCTAATGAAAAACTGTTTTTT.

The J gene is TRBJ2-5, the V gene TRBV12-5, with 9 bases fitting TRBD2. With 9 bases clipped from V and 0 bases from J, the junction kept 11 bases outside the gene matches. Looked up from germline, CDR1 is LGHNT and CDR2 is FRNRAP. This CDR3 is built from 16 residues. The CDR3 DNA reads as TGTGCTAGCCAACCTCGGACTAGCGAAAACCAAGAGACCCAGTACTTC. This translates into CASQPRTSENQETQYF.

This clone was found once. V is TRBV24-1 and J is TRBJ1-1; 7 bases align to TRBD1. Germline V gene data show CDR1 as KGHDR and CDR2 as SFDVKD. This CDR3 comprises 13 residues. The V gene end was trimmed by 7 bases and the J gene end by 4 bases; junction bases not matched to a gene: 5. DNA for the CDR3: TGTGCCACCAGAAGGGGGCAGGGCACTGAAGCTTTCTTT. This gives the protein CATRRGQGTEAFF.